This is a list of T cell receptor beta chains from one sample in a study of blood T cell repertoires in COVID-19. The method was immunoSEQ multiplex PCR; TCRdb's version includes in-frame clones alone and lacks a portion of them. Of just over 300,000 clones listed, approximately 90% are singletons. The specimen sequenced was PBMCs or T cells enriched from blood (not recorded which). These TCRs come from a woman aged 18-29 years who had recovered from COVID-19. CDR3s include the opening cysteine and the closing phenylalanine or tryptophan. Fields, in order: V gene, CDR3 length, J gene, D gene, clone size, CDR3 DNA, CDR3 protein. D genes are given only for firm matches. Part of the rows lack a size; the others show once, few, many or a class for expanded clones.

V gene: TRBV27; CDR3 length: 14; J gene: TRBJ1-2; D gene: -; clone size: -; CDR3 DNA: TGTGCCAGCAGTCCCAATTTAAGGGGGTATGGCTACACCTTC; CDR3 protein: CASSPNLRGYGYTF
V gene: TRBV2; CDR3 length: 11; J gene: TRBJ2-7; D gene: -; clone size: -; CDR3 DNA: TGTGCCAGCAGGGACTTGTACGAGCAGTACTTC; CDR3 protein: CASRDLYEQYF
V gene: TRBV11-3; CDR3 length: 14; J gene: TRBJ2-6; D gene: -; clone size: -; CDR3 DNA: TGTGCCAGCAGCTTGGAGTCTGGGGCCAACGTCCTGACTTTC; CDR3 protein: CASSLESGANVLTF
V gene: TRBV5-1; CDR3 length: 15; J gene: TRBJ1-3; D gene: -; clone size: -; CDR3 DNA: TGCGCCAGCAGCAGTTCGGGAAGCTCTGGAAACACCATATATTTT; CDR3 protein: CASSSSGSSGNTIYF
V gene: TRBV5-1; CDR3 length: 15; J gene: TRBJ2-1; D gene: TRBD2; clone size: -; CDR3 DNA: TGCGCCAGCAGCTTGGGTAGCGGGGGGGCAAATGAGCAGTTCTTC; CDR3 protein: CASSLGSGGANEQFF
V gene: TRBV4-1; CDR3 length: 16; J gene: TRBJ1-5; D gene: -; clone size: -; CDR3 DNA: TGCGCCAGCATGTTAGGACAGCAATATAGCAATCAGCCCCAGCATTTT; CDR3 protein: CASMLGQQYSNQPQHF
V gene: TRBV27; CDR3 length: 17; J gene: TRBJ2-7; D gene: TRBD1; clone size: -; CDR3 DNA: TGTGCCAGCAGTCCCACAAAAATTACCGGGACAGGCAGCGAGCAGTACTTC; CDR3 protein: CASSPTKITGTGSEQYF
V gene: TRBV25-1; CDR3 length: 13; J gene: TRBJ2-1; D gene: -; clone size: -; CDR3 DNA: TGTGCCAGCAGTGAAGGTAGAGGTGGCGAGCAGTTCTTC; CDR3 protein: CASSEGRGGEQFF
V gene: TRBV5-1; CDR3 length: 16; J gene: TRBJ2-2; D gene: TRBD1; clone size: -; CDR3 DNA: TGCGCCAGCAGCTTACGGGGACAGCCGAACACCGGGGAGCTGTTTTTT; CDR3 protein: CASSLRGQPNTGELFF
V gene: TRBV13; CDR3 length: 14; J gene: TRBJ1-2; D gene: -; clone size: -; CDR3 DNA: TGTGCCAGCAGCTTATTGGGGGGAAACTATGGCTACACCTTC; CDR3 protein: CASSLLGGNYGYTF
V gene: TRBV7-9; CDR3 length: 15; J gene: TRBJ2-4; D gene: TRBD2; clone size: -; CDR3 DNA: TGTGCCAGCAGCTCGAGCGGGGTGGCCAAAAACATTCAGTACTTC; CDR3 protein: CASSSSGVAKNIQYF
V gene: TRBV19; CDR3 length: 16; J gene: TRBJ2-2; D gene: TRBD2; clone size: -; CDR3 DNA: TGTGCCAGTAGTCCTGGACTAGCGGGAGACACCGGGGAGCTGTTTTTT; CDR3 protein: CASSPGLAGDTGELFF
V gene: TRBV10-2; CDR3 length: 16; J gene: TRBJ2-7; D gene: TRBD2; clone size: few; CDR3 DNA: TGCGCCAGCAAAACGACTAGCGGGGACCCCCCCTACGAGCAGTACTTC; CDR3 protein: CASKTTSGDPPYEQYF
V gene: TRBV7-3; CDR3 length: 15; J gene: TRBJ2-3; D gene: TRBD2; clone size: -; CDR3 DNA: TGTGCCAGCAGCTCAGCCAGCGGGGGGGCAGATACGCAGTATTTT; CDR3 protein: CASSSASGGADTQYF
V gene: TRBV11-3; CDR3 length: 19; J gene: TRBJ1-5; D gene: -; clone size: -; CDR3 DNA: TGTGCCAGCAGCTCGCCCTCGGACAGACCACCTTATAGCAATCAGCCCCAGCATTTT; CDR3 protein: CASSSPSDRPPYSNQPQHF
V gene: TRBV28; CDR3 length: 14; J gene: TRBJ1-2; D gene: -; clone size: few; CDR3 DNA: TGTGCCAGCAGTTTACTAACAGGGTCGGATGGCTACACCTTC; CDR3 protein: CASSLLTGSDGYTF
V gene: TRBV14; CDR3 length: 15; J gene: TRBJ2-7; D gene: TRBD2; clone size: -; CDR3 DNA: TGTGCCAGCAGCCAAGATGCGGGGGGACTCTACGAGCAGTACTTC; CDR3 protein: CASSQDAGGLYEQYF
V gene: TRBV7-6; CDR3 length: 15; J gene: TRBJ2-7; D gene: TRBD2; clone size: -; CDR3 DNA: TGTGCCAGCAGCTTAGACCTAGCGGATTTCTACGAGCAGTACTTC; CDR3 protein: CASSLDLADFYEQYF
V gene: TRBV7-9; CDR3 length: 17; J gene: TRBJ1-3; D gene: -; clone size: -; CDR3 DNA: TGTGCCAGCAGCTTAGGGGCAGGCAGCCTCTCTGGAAACACCATATATTTT; CDR3 protein: CASSLGAGSLSGNTIYF
V gene: TRBV29-1; CDR3 length: 15; J gene: TRBJ1-4; D gene: -; clone size: -; CDR3 DNA: TGCAGCGTAGTAGTTGTGGGCCGTGGTAATGAAAAACTGTTTTTT; CDR3 protein: CSVVVVGRGNEKLFF
V gene: TRBV27; CDR3 length: 18; J gene: TRBJ2-2; D gene: TRBD2; clone size: once; CDR3 DNA: TGTGCCAGCAGTTTATCGAGACTAGCGGGGGGCAACACCGGGGAGCTGTTTTTT; CDR3 protein: CASSLSRLAGGNTGELFF
V gene: TRBV4-1; CDR3 length: 13; J gene: TRBJ1-1; D gene: -; clone size: -; CDR3 DNA: TGCGCCAGCAGCCAGGCGACACGGACTGAAGCTTTCTTT; CDR3 protein: CASSQATRTEAFF
V gene: TRBV4-2; CDR3 length: 17; J gene: TRBJ2-2; D gene: TRBD1; clone size: -; CDR3 DNA: TGTGCCAGCAGCCAAGGAGGCAGGGGGATGAGCACCGGGGAGCTGTTTTTT; CDR3 protein: CASSQGGRGMSTGELFF
V gene: TRBV23-1; CDR3 length: 14; J gene: TRBJ1-1; D gene: -; clone size: few; CDR3 DNA: TGCGCCAGCAGTCAAAGCCCAGGGGACACTGAAGCTTTCTTT; CDR3 protein: CASSQSPGDTEAFF
V gene: TRBV7-3; CDR3 length: 14; J gene: TRBJ1-6; D gene: -; clone size: -; CDR3 DNA: TGTGCCAGCAGCGCCGACAGGCGCAATTCACCCCTCCACTTT; CDR3 protein: CASSADRRNSPLHF
V gene: TRBV19; CDR3 length: 14; J gene: TRBJ1-1; D gene: -; clone size: -; CDR3 DNA: TGTGCCAGTAGTATAAGCGCAGGGCGCGGGACAGCTTTCTTT; CDR3 protein: CASSISAGRGTAFF
V gene: TRBV14; CDR3 length: 19; J gene: TRBJ1-2; D gene: -; clone size: -; CDR3 DNA: TGTGCCAGCAGCCAAGATCCGGGACACACGATACTAGGAAGCTATGGCTACACCTTC; CDR3 protein: CASSQDPGHTILGSYGYTF
V gene: TRBV28; CDR3 length: 15; J gene: TRBJ1-2; D gene: TRBD1; clone size: -; CDR3 DNA: TGTGCCAGCAGTCCCCCGGGACAGGGAGAAGATGGCTACACCTTC; CDR3 protein: CASSPPGQGEDGYTF
V gene: TRBV12-3/TRBV12-4; CDR3 length: 13; J gene: TRBJ2-5; D gene: -; clone size: few; CDR3 DNA: TGTGCCAGCCTAAAGAGGGGACTGGTTGCCCAGTACTTC; CDR3 protein: CASLKRGLVAQYF
V gene: TRBV5-1; CDR3 length: 17; J gene: TRBJ2-1; D gene: -; clone size: -; CDR3 DNA: TGCGCCAGCAGCTTGGGCCCCAGGGGGGACACAAGCGATGAGCAGTTCTTC; CDR3 protein: CASSLGPRGDTSDEQFF
V gene: TRBV9; CDR3 length: 15; J gene: TRBJ1-5; D gene: -; clone size: -; CDR3 DNA: TGTGCCAGCAGCGTAGATCCCAGGGGAGATCAGCCCCAGCATTTT; CDR3 protein: CASSVDPRGDQPQHF
V gene: TRBV6-5; CDR3 length: 15; J gene: TRBJ1-5; D gene: -; clone size: once; CDR3 DNA: TGTGCCAGCACCCCAGACGACAGGCCCAATCAGCCCCAGCATTTT; CDR3 protein: CASTPDDRPNQPQHF
V gene: TRBV7-9; CDR3 length: 16; J gene: TRBJ1-2; D gene: TRBD1; clone size: once; CDR3 DNA: TGTGCCAGCAGCTTTGGTGGGACAGAGGTCAACTATGGCTACACCTTC; CDR3 protein: CASSFGGTEVNYGYTF
V gene: TRBV5-6; CDR3 length: 16; J gene: TRBJ2-3; D gene: -; clone size: -; CDR3 DNA: TGTGCCAGCAGCTTGGAGTTCGGGATGAACACAGATACGCAGTATTTT; CDR3 protein: CASSLEFGMNTDTQYF
V gene: TRBV4-3; CDR3 length: 17; J gene: TRBJ2-3; D gene: TRBD2; clone size: once; CDR3 DNA: TGCGCCAGCAGCCAAGAACTTCTAGCGGGAGGGAGGGAAACGCAGTATTTT; CDR3 protein: CASSQELLAGGRETQYF
V gene: TRBV9; CDR3 length: 14; J gene: TRBJ1-4; D gene: TRBD1; clone size: -; CDR3 DNA: TGTGCCAGCAGCGCGGACAGGGGGCATGAAAAACTGTTTTTT; CDR3 protein: CASSADRGHEKLFF
V gene: TRBV29-1; CDR3 length: 13; J gene: TRBJ1-2; D gene: -; clone size: -; CDR3 DNA: TGCAGCGTTGGGACGGGGTCGGACTATGGCTACACCTTC; CDR3 protein: CSVGTGSDYGYTF
V gene: TRBV25-1; CDR3 length: 10; J gene: TRBJ1-1; D gene: -; clone size: -; CDR3 DNA: TGTGCCAGCAGCGACACTGAAGCTTTCTTT; CDR3 protein: CASSDTEAFF
V gene: TRBV28; CDR3 length: 15; J gene: TRBJ1-3; D gene: TRBD1; clone size: once; CDR3 DNA: TGTGCCAGCAGTTTCCCCCACAGGGGTGGAAACACCATATATTTT; CDR3 protein: CASSFPHRGGNTIYF
V gene: TRBV7-2; CDR3 length: 14; J gene: TRBJ1-1; D gene: -; clone size: -; CDR3 DNA: TGTGCCAGCAGCGAGGCATTGGGGAGCACTGAAGCTTTCTTT; CDR3 protein: CASSEALGSTEAFF
V gene: TRBV28; CDR3 length: 13; J gene: TRBJ2-7; D gene: TRBD1; clone size: -; CDR3 DNA: TGTGCCATTGAGGACAGGGGATTCTACGAGCAGTACTTC; CDR3 protein: CAIEDRGFYEQYF
V gene: TRBV7-2; CDR3 length: 14; J gene: TRBJ1-5; D gene: TRBD1; clone size: -; CDR3 DNA: TGTGCCAGCAGCTTCAGGGGGAGAAATCAGCCCCAGCATTTT; CDR3 protein: CASSFRGRNQPQHF
V gene: TRBV5-1; CDR3 length: 15; J gene: TRBJ1-2; D gene: TRBD1; clone size: -; CDR3 DNA: TGCGCCAGCAGTTACCCTGACAGGGGGCTCTATGGCTACACCTTC; CDR3 protein: CASSYPDRGLYGYTF
V gene: TRBV19; CDR3 length: 16; J gene: TRBJ1-1; D gene: TRBD1; clone size: -; CDR3 DNA: TGTGCCAGTAGTTCGACAGGGGGCGTATTTAATACTGAAGCTTTCTTT; CDR3 protein: CASSSTGGVFNTEAFF
V gene: TRBV10-3; CDR3 length: 17; J gene: TRBJ1-6; D gene: TRBD1; clone size: -; CDR3 DNA: TGTGCCATCAGTGAGCCGTCGAGACAGGGAGGTAATTCACCCCTCCACTTT; CDR3 protein: CAISEPSRQGGNSPLHF